This entry concerns a single T cell receptor (beta chain). This clonotype was found a few times. Its antigen has not been determined. One base away there is no much larger clone; base qualities are not given. The instrument was an Illumina NovaSeq 6000. TCR cDNA was synthesized by 5'RACE template switching, which introduced a universal primer site and unique molecular identifiers. cDNA synthesis was primed from both the TCR alpha and TCR beta constant segments. Libraries were amplified in two PCR steps, with sample barcodes and sequencing adapters added in the second step. Sequencing of libraries was done on Illumina HiSeq 2500 (2x100 bp) or NovaSeq (2x150 bp). As for how the authors treated the data: Reads were demultiplexed and collapsed into UMI consensus sequences with MIGEC, and V(D)J alignment was performed with MiXCR. Using edgeR on replicate PBMC samples, clonotypes were called vaccine-responding if FDR was below 0.01 and the log2 fold change was above 5 up to day 15. Bulk clonotypes were assigned CD4 or CD8 identity according to which sequenced CD4 or CD8 repertoire held them at higher abundance. The public reads were run again by TCRdb, first through fastp at Q25 and then through MiXCR, and only productive beta chains were kept. Each entry is one CDR3 protein sequence, shown with its most common DNA and genes. The V and J calls, along with clone size, are taken from TCRdb and not from the paper's own processing. Here the sample has approximately 330,000 distinct CDR3 sequences; over 3.5% occur a single time. Roughly 25% of the sample comes from the top ten.

The CDR3 sequence holds 16 residues, the cysteine and phenylalanine included. The entry retains the CDR3 DNA only, 48 bases that are in frame from base 1. Relative to germline, V is missing 5 bases and J is missing 5 bases, with 13 bases of the junction outside any gene match. The germline V gene provides CDR1 MGHRA and CDR2 YSYEKL. The treatment or condition label here, explained by the study, means: live attenuated yellow fever vaccine strain. Two biological replicates of bulk PBMCs were collected at each blood-draw timepoint. PBMCs were isolated from peripheral blood using a standard Ficoll-Paque protocol. TriZol was used to extract RNA from bulk PBMCs, CD4 and CD8 fractions, and dextramer-positive and dextramer-negative fractions. The data are from a study of T cells after yellow fever vaccination (dated by TCRdb to the late 2010s). A note on the overall study: The SMART-Seq v4 Ultra Low Input RNA kit was used to prepare libraries from fractions with low cell numbers. To follow T-cell clones before and after primary and booster YFV17D yellow fever vaccination, bulk TCR alpha and beta repertoires were sequenced over time. Two healthy male donors, one aged 18 to 30 and one aged 30 to 40 years, were included in the cohort. Blood samples were taken at several timepoints before and after primary and secondary immunization, and bulk PBMC replicates and cell subsets were isolated.

What the work shows at the level of the full study, not this receptor alone: Most clones expanded after primary vaccination were re-detected after the booster (96% of CD4 and 88% of CD8), suggesting broad memory maintenance. Only a couple of donors were included in the study, so the extent to which the findings can be generalized is limited. A small share of clonotypes occurred in both CD4 and CD8 compartments, likely arising from convergent recombination. The secondary T-cell response was weaker than the primary response but faster, peaking on day 5 instead of day 15. Computational filtering was required because FACS-sorted repertoires could contain abundant contaminating clonotypes from the bulk population.

The material sequenced was PBMCs, taken 5 days after the yellow fever booster vaccination. This TCR came from a man younger than 30 who received the YFV17D yellow fever vaccine. The rearrangement combines TRBV4-1 with TRBJ2-5; TRBD1 aligns with 8 central bases. The DNA is as follows: TGCGCCAGCAGCTCAGGACAGGGAGGCCCGGTGGAGACCCAGTACTTC. This codes for CASSSGQGGPVETQYF.